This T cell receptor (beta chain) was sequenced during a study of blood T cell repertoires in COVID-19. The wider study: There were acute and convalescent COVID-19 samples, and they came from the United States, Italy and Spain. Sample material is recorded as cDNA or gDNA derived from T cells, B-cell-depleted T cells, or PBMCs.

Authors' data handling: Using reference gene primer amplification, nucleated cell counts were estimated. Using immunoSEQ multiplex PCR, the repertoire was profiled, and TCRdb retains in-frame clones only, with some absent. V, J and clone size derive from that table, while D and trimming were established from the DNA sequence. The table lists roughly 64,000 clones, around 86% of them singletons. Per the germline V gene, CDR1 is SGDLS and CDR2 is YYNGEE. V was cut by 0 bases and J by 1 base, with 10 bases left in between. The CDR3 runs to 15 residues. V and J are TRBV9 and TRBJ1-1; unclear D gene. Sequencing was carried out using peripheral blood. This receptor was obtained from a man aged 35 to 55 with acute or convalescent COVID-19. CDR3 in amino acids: CASSVGGRENTEAFF. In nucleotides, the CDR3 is TGTGCCAGCAGCGTAGGAGGAAGAGAGAACACTGAAGCTTTCTTT. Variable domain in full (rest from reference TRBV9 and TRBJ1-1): DSGVTQTPKHLITATGQRVTLRCSPRSGDLSVYWYQQSLDQGLQFLIQYYNGEERAKGNILERFSAQQFPDLHSELNLSSLELGDSALYFCASSVGGRENTEAFFGQGTRLTVV.